Here is one T cell receptor beta chain with its context. The antigen remains unidentified. The sample comes from a study of blood T cells in healthy people across ages. Study-level background: Researchers report that template switching captured about one barcoded beta molecule per two T cells. General observations from the study: Diversity was higher, and naive CD4+ cells more numerous, in long-lived donors than in aged donors.

The CDR3 runs 17 residues. Germline CDR1 MDHEN, CDR2 SYDVKM. Trimming took 5 bases from V and 3 from J; bases not matched to a gene: 15. Together with a sample-barcoded 5' primer, a J-beta primer mix was included in a second PCR lasting about 7 to 12 cycles. Each CDR3 protein gets one entry after TCRdb re-called the 5' RACE reads with MiXCR. The sample shows about 580,000 distinct CDR3 sequences, roughly 43% of them seen only once. V is TRBV28 and J is TRBJ2-7; TRBD2 matches 8 bases. The origin of this receptor is a man of 80 years or more in good health. The sequencing sample was made of blood. The CDR3 here is CASSTRTPRGGLYEQYF. The DNA for the CDR3 is TGTGCCAGCAGTACTCGGACTCCACGCGGGGGGCTCTACGAGCAGTACTTC.